This T cell receptor beta chain was recorded in a study of tumor and adjacent non-tumor tissue in lung cancer. Turning to this clonotype: Its antigen is not known. One junction end disagrees with the germline gene, perhaps due to a read error.

Whole-study results and caveats: Patients with more diverse tumor TCRs had worse survival. TCR diversity was significantly greater in tumor than normal lung tissue. Tumor repertoires had a smaller top 100 clone share than normal lung.

Three rounds of nested PCR, following a modified ARM-PCR protocol, produced the TCRbeta library. TCRdb redid the calling of the multiplex PCR reads with MiXCR, one entry per CDR3 protein. The table shows some 95,000 distinct CDR3 sequences, with about 80% occurring only once. The CDR3 loop spans 19 amino acids. Looked up from germline, CDR1 is SGHNT and CDR2 is YENEEA. The template was RNA from unsorted bulk tissue. This non-tumor lung sample came from over 3 cm beyond the tumor edge. Chemotherapy-naive patients with new lung cancer underwent thoracic surgery in China, August–November 2014. This chain uses TRBV11-3 with TRBJ2-2; 12 bases are shared with TRBD2. This sequence originates from a man aged 55 to 69 with small cell lung cancer. Sequencing used distant non-tumor lung tissue. The CDR3 bases are TGTGCCAGCAGTCGTGATGACACGGGACTAGCGGGTCGCACCCGGGAGCTATATTTT. Its protein product is CASSRDDTGLAGRTRELYF.